This T cell receptor beta chain was captured by sequencing in a study of monozygotic twins with cystic fibrosis. Sequencing used immunoSEQ multiplex PCR; TCRdb keeps in-frame clones, though not all of them. The data hold about 20,000 clones, with 91% observed a single time. Germline assignment: CDR1 SGHTS and CDR2 YDEGEE. Trimming cost V 1 base and J 3 bases, with 4 bases left between them. The CDR3 has 12 amino acids. The chain joins TRBV5-8 to TRBJ1-1; no reliable D call. Sequencing input: blood. This clonotype originated in a girl aged 2 to 10 with cystic fibrosis. In DNA form, the CDR3 reads TGTGCCAGCAGCTTGAGGTACACTGAAGCTTTCTTT. This translates into CASSLRYTEAFF.